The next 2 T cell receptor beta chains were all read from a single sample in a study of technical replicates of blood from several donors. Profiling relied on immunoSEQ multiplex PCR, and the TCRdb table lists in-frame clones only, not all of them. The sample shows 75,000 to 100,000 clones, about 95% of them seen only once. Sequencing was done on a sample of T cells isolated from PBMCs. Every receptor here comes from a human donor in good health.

CDR3 sequence reads: CASSLGLAINTDTQYF. CDR3 nucleotides: TGTGCCAGCAGCTTGGGACTAGCGATAAACACAGATACGCAGTATTTT. The chain carries TRBV7-3 and TRBJ2-3; 10 bases are a match to TRBD2. Germline lookup yields CDR1 SGHTA and CDR2 FQGTGA. V was clipped by 3 bases and J by 2 bases; unmatched bases: 5. The CDR3 extends over 16 amino acids.

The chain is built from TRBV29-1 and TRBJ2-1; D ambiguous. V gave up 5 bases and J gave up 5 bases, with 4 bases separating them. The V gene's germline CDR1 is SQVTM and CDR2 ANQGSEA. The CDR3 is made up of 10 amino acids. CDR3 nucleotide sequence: TGCAGCGTTATCGACAATGAGCAGTTCTTC. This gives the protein CSVIDNEQFF.